Presented here are 11 T cell receptor beta chains from one specimen sequenced in a study of T cell responses to AZD1222 COVID-19 vaccine. The assay was immunoSEQ multiplex PCR, and TCRdb's table has in-frame clones only and misses some. In the table there are 150,000 to 200,000 clones, approximately 91% of which are singletons. The source material was peripheral blood, sampled on day 0 of AZD1222 vaccination. These TCRs come from an adult in good health.

The genes are TRBV10-1 and TRBJ1-1; TRBD1 might be the D (5 bases). This CDR3 comprises 14 residues. Germline V gene sequence: CDR1 WNHNN, CDR2 SYGVQD (reference sequence). V was shortened by 3 bases and J by 1 base, with 9 bases between the two germline ends. CDR3 residues: CASSERDPNTEAFF. The DNA of the CDR3 is TGCGCCAGCAGTGAACGGGACCCGAACACTGAAGCTTTCTTT.

In DNA form, the CDR3 reads TGTGCCAGCAGCTTACACGCGCAACAGGGGGAGGGCTACACCTTC. It translates to CASSLHAQQGEGYTF. The chain has TRBV7-2 and TRBJ1-2; 8 bases agree with TRBD1. Per the germline V gene, CDR1 is SGHTA and CDR2 is FQGNSA. Unmatched junction bases numbered 10, after V lost 2 bases and J lost 8 bases. This CDR3 is 15 amino acids long.

J is TRBJ1-2 and V is TRBV28; D possibly corresponds to TRBD1 (6 bases). Germline V gives CDR1 MDHEN, CDR2 SYDVKM. The CDR3 has 17 residues. V lost 2 bases and J lost 4, with 20 bases in between. The CDR3 DNA follows: TGTGCCAGCAGTTTACAGCTAAGGGGGGCACTCCTCTATGGCTACACCTTC. Protein product: CASSLQLRGALLYGYTF.

The gene calls are TRBV28 and TRBJ1-1, with D maybe TRBD1 (5 bases). The CDR3 contains 16 residues. V lost 5 bases and J lost 2, with 18 bases in between. CDR1 MDHEN and CDR2 SYDVKM come from the germline V gene. The CDR3 protein is CASSPETGIYNTEAFF. CDR3 bases: TGTGCCAGCAGTCCAGAAACAGGTATCTATAACACTGAAGCTTTCTTT.

This chain joins TRBV15 and TRBJ1-2; D not resolved. Germline-derived CDR1 and CDR2 are LNHNV and YYDKDF (reference sequence). V dropped 3 bases and J dropped 7 bases, with 9 bases sitting between them. CDR3 length: 12 amino acids. The CDR3 DNA reads TGTGCCACCAGCAGTGAGGTGGCTGGCTACACCTTC. It encodes CATSSEVAGYTF.

The chain has TRBV9 and TRBJ2-1; 8 bases align to TRBD2. Germline V gene data show CDR1 as SGDLS and CDR2 as YYNGEE. J was trimmed by 12 bases and V by 3 bases; bases with no gene match: 8. The CDR3 has 13 amino acids. CDR3: CASSDEREMWQFF. In nucleotides, the CDR3 is TGTGCCAGCAGCGACGAGCGGGAGATGTGGCAGTTCTTC. Full variable domain (rest looked up from reference TRBV9 and TRBJ2-1): DSGVTQTPKHLITATGQRVTLRCSPRSGDLSVYWYQQSLDQGLQFLIQYYNGEERAKGNILERFSAQQFPDLHSELNLSSLELGDSALYFCASSDEREMWQFFGPGTRLTVL.

For this clone: The junction does not match germline at one end; this may be a read error. The chain has TRBV6-2 or TRBV6-3 and TRBJ2-7; D might be TRBD2 (5 bases). CDR1 and CDR2 from the germline V gene are MNHEY and SVGEGT. The CDR3 is made up of 12 amino acids. CDR3 sequence (DNA): TGTGCCAGCAGTTCCACGGTATTCGGGGTCCACTTC. Protein: CASSSTVFGVHF.

The chain employs TRBV6-6 and TRBJ1-1, with no clear D. Trimming shortened V by 2 bases and J by 10 bases, and 5 bases separated the two germline ends. Germline V CDR1 and CDR2: MNHNY, SVGAGI (reference sequence). This CDR3 contains 10 residues. For the CDR3, the DNA is TGTGCCAGCAGTTACGGGGTAGCTTTCTTT. Protein sequence: CASSYGVAFF.

Worth noting for this clone: Different DNA sequences within this sample yield the same CDR3. Here the CDR3 reads CAWSVRGEAFF. The CDR3 nucleotides read TGTGCCTGGAGTGTCAGGGGTGAAGCTTTCTTT. V gene TRBV30 combines with J gene TRBJ1-1; D is possibly TRBD1 (6 bases). The ends were cut back, 0 bases at V and 7 bases at J, with 6 bases in the middle. CDR3 length: 11 residues. Germline-derived CDR1 and CDR2 are GTSNPN and SVGIG (reference sequence). Full variable domain (outside the CDR3, taken from reference TRBV30 and TRBJ1-1): SQTIHQWPATLVQPVGSPLSLECTVEGTSNPNLYWYRQAAGRGLQLLFYSVGIGQISSEVPQNLSASRPQDRQFILSSKKLLLSDSGFYLCAWSVRGEAFFGQGTRLTVV.

The chain links TRBV28 to TRBJ1-6; 11 nucleotides line up with TRBD1. V dropped 6 bases and J dropped 1; count of bases not matched to a gene: 8. CDR3 size: 18 residues. Germline V gives CDR1 MDHEN, CDR2 SYDVKM. The CDR3 sequence: CASSQGQGGISYNSPLHF. As DNA, the CDR3 is TGTGCCAGCAGCCAGGGACAGGGGGGTATATCCTATAATTCACCCCTCCACTTT.

V is TRBV29-1 and J is TRBJ2-5; D gene ambiguous. Per germline, CDR1 SQVTM and CDR2 ANQGSEA. The CDR3 is 10 residues long. Trimming stripped 7 bases from V and 7 bases from J, with 10 bases between. The CDR3 coding sequence is TGCAGCGCAGGCTGGGGGACCCAGTACTTC. Amino acids: CSAGWGTQYF.